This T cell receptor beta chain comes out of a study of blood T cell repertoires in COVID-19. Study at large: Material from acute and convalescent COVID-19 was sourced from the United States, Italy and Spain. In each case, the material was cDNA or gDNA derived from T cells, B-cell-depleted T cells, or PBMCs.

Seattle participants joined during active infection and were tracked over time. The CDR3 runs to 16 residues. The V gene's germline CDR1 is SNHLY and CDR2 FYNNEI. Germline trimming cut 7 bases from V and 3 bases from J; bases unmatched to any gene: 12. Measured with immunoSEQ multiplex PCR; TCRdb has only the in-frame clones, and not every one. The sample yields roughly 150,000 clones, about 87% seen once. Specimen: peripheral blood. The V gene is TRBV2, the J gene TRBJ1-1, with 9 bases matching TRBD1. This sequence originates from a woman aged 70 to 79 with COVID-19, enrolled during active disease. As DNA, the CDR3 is TGTGCCAGCACCAACGACAGGGGACAGGGTGACACTGAAGCTTTCTTT. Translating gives CASTNDRGQGDTEAFF.